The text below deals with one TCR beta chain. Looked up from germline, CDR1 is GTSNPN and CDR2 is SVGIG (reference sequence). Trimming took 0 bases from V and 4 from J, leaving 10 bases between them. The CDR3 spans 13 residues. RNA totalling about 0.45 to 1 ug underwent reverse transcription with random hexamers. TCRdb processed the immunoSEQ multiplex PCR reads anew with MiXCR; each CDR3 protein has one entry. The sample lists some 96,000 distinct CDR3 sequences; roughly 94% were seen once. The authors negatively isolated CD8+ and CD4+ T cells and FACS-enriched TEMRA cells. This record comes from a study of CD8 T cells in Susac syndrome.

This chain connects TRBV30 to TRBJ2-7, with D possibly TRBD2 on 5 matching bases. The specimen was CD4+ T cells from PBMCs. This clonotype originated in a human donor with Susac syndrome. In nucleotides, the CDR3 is TGTGCCTGGAGTGTAGTCTGGGAGTACGAGCAGTACTTC. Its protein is CAWSVVWEYEQYF.